This T cell receptor (beta chain) was retrieved from a study of technical replicates of blood from several donors. Profiled with immunoSEQ multiplex PCR; TCRdb holds only in-frame clones, not every one. The sample consists of approximately 51,000 clones, approximately 92% of them appearing once. A note on this clone: Other DNA sequences in the same sample also yield this CDR3.

CDR1 is SEHNR, CDR2 FQNEAQ, per germline (reference sequence). Trimming stripped 5 bases from V and 4 bases from J, with 8 bases between. This CDR3 has 13 amino acids. V gene TRBV7-9 combines with J gene TRBJ2-2; D not certain. Source material: PBMCs. The clonotype originates from a human donor in good health. Some clones in this sample may be carry-over from other donors' samples. The CDR3 loop reads CASSPPGTGELFF. The CDR3 region has the DNA TGTGCCAGCAGCCCCCCGGGCACCGGGGAGCTGTTTTTT.